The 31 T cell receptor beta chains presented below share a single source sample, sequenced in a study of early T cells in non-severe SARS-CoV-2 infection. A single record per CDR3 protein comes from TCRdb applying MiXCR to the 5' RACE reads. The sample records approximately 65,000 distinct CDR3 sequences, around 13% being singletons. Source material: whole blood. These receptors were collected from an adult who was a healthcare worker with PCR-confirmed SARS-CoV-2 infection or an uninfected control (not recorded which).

In DNA form, the CDR3 reads TGTGCCAGCAGTGCCGATGACCGGAACACTGAAGCTTTCTTT. It codes for CASSADDRNTEAFF. This rearrangement joins TRBV2 to TRBJ1-1; D not certain. This CDR3 is built from 14 residues. Per germline, CDR1 SNHLY and CDR2 FYNNEI. V lost 4 bases, J lost 1 base, and 10 bases lay in between.

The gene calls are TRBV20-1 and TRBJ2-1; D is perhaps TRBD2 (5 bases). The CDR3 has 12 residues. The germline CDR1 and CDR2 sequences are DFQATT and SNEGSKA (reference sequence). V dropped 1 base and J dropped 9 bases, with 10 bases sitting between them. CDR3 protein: CSARVDGSEQFF. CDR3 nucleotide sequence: TGCAGTGCTAGAGTGGATGGGAGTGAGCAGTTCTTC.

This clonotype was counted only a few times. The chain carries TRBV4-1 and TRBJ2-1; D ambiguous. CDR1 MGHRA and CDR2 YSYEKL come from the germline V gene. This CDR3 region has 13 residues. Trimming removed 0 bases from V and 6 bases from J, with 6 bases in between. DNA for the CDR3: TGCGCCAGCAGCCAAGAGGATCCCAATGAGCAGTTCTTC. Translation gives CASSQEDPNEQFF.

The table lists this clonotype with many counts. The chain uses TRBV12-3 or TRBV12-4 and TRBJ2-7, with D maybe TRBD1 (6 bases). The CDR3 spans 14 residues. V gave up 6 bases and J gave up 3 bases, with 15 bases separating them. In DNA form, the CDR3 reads TGTGCCAGCAGCTCATTCCAGGGGCACTACGAGCAGTACTTC. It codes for CASSSFQGHYEQYF.

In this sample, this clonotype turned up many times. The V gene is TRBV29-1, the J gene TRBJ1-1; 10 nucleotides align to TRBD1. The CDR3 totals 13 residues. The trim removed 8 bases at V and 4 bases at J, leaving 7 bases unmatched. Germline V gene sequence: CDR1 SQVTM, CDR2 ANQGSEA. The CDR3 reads CSTRTGGFTEAFF. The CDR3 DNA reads TGCAGCACCAGGACAGGGGGGTTCACTGAAGCTTTCTTT.

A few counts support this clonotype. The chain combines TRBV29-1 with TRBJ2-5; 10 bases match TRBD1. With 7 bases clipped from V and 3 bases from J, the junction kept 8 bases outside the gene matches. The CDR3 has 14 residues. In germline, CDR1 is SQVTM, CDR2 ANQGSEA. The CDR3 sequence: CSAPGQGFEETQYF. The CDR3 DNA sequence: TGCAGCGCTCCGGGACAGGGGTTTGAAGAGACCCAGTACTTC.

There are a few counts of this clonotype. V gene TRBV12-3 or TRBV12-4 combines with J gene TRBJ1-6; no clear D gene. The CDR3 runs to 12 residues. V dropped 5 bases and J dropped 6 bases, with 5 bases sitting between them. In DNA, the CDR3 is TGTGCCAGCAGTACCTCTAATTCACCCCTCCACTTT. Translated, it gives CASSTSNSPLHF.

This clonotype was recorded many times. CDR3 in DNA: TGCAGCGTTGACCGTGCGGGGGGGCATGGCTACACCTTC. Its translation is CSVDRAGGHGYTF. V is TRBV29-1 and J is TRBJ1-2, with D perhaps matching TRBD1 (6 bases). CDR1 is SQVTM and CDR2 is ANQGSEA in the germline V gene. V was shortened by 3 bases and J by 6 bases, with 14 bases between the two germline ends. The CDR3 sequence is 13 residues long.

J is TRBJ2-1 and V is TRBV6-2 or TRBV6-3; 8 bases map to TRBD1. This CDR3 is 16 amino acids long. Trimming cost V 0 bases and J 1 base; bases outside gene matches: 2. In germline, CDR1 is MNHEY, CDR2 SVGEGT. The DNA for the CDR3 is TGTGCCAGCAGTTACTCGGACAGGGTATCCTACAATGAGCAGTTCTTC. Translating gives CASSYSDRVSYNEQFF.

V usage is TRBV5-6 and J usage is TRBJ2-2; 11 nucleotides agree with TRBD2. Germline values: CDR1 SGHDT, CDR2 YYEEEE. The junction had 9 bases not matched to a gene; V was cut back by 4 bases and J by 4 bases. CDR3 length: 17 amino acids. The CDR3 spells CASSGGSGTSGTGELFF. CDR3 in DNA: TGTGCCAGCAGCGGGGGATCCGGGACTAGCGGCACCGGGGAGCTGTTTTTT.

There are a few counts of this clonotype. CDR3 amino acids: CASSAHSFNTEAFF. DNA for the CDR3: TGTGCCAGCAGCGCTCACTCTTTTAACACTGAAGCTTTCTTT. J is TRBJ1-1 and V is TRBV9, with unresolved D. Germline loops: CDR1 SGDLS, CDR2 YYNGEE. The V gene lost 3 bases and the J gene lost 2 bases, with 11 bases spanning the gap. This CDR3 spans 14 amino acids. The variable domain in full, completed from reference TRBV9 and TRBJ1-1, reads DSGVTQTPKHLITATGQRVTLRCSPRSGDLSVYWYQQSLDQGLQFLIQYYNGEERAKGNILERFSAQQFPDLHSELNLSSLELGDSALYFCASSAHSFNTEAFFGQGTRLTVV.

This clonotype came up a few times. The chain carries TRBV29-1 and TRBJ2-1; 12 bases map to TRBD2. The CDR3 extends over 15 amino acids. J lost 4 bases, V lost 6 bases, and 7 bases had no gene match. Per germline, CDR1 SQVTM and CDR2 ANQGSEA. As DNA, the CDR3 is TGCAGCGTCGCCACTAGCGGGGGGCCTTACAATGAGCAGTTCTTC. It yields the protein CSVATSGGPYNEQFF.

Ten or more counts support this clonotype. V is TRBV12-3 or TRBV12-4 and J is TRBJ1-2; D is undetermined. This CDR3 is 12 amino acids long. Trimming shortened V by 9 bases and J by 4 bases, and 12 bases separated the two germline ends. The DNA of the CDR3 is TGTGCCAGTCAGGAGTTACCCTATGGCTACACCTTC. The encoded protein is CASQELPYGYTF.

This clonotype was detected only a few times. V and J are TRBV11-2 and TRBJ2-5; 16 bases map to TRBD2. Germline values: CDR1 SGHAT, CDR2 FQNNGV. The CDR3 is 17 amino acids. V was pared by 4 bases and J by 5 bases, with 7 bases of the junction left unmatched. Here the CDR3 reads CASSSGTSGGAQETQYF. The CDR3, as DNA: TGTGCCAGCAGCTCCGGGACTAGCGGGGGGGCCCAGGAGACCCAGTACTTC.

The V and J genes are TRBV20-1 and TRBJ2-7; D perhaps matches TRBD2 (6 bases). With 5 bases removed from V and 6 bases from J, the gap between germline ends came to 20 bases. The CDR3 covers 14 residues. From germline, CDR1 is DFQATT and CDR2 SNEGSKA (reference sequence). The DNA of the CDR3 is TGCAGTGCTCAAAGGGAGGACGACCCTTTCGAGCAGTACTTC. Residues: CSAQREDDPFEQYF.

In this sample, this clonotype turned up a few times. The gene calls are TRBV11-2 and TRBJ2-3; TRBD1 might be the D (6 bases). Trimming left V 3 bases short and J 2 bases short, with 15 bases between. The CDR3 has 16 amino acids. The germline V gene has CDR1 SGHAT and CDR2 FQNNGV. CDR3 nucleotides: TGTGCCAGCAGCTTTCTAGGGACACCATCCACAGATACGCAGTATTTT. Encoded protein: CASSFLGTPSTDTQYF. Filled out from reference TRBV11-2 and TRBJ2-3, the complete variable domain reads EAGVAQSPRYKIIEKRQSVAFWCNPISGHATLYWYQQILGQGPKLLIQFQNNGVVDDSQLPKDRFSAERLKGVDSTLKIQPAKLEDSAVYLCASSFLGTPSTDTQYFGPGTRLTVL.

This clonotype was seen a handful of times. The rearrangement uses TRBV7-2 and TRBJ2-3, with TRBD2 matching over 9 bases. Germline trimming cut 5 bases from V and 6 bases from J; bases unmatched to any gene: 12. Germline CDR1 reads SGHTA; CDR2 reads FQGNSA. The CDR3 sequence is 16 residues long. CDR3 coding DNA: TGTGCCAGCAGCCCATTTGGCGGGGGGGCGGGCGATACGCAGTATTTT. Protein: CASSPFGGGAGDTQYF.

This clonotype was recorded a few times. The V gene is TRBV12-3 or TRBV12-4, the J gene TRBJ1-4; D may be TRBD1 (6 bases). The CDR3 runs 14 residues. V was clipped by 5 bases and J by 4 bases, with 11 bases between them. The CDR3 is CASSPDSLNEKLFF. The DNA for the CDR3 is TGTGCCAGCAGTCCGGACAGTCTTAATGAAAAACTGTTTTTT.

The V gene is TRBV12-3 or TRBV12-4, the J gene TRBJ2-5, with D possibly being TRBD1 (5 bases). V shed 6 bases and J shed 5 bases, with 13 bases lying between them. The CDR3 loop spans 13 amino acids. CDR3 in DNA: TGTGCCAGCAGGCAAACAGGAGTGGAGACCCAGTACTTC. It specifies CASRQTGVETQYF.

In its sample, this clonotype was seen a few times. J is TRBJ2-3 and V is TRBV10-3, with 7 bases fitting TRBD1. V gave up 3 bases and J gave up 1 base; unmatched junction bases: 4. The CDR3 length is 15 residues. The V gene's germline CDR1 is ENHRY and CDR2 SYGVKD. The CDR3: CAISEYRGGTDTQYF. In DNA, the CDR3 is TGTGCCATCAGTGAATACAGGGGTGGCACAGATACGCAGTATTTT.

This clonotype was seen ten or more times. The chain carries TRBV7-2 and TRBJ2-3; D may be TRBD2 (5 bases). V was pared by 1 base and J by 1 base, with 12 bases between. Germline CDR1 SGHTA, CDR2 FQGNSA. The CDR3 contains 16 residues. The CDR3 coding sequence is TGTGCCAGCAGCTTAGGAGGCGGGCCCCGCACAGATACGCAGTATTTT. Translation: CASSLGGGPRTDTQYF.

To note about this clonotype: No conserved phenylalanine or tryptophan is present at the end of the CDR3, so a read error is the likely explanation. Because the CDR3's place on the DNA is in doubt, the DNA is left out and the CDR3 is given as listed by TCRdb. The CDR3 protein is CASSPGTSGGAVLRI. The J gene is TRBJ2-1, the V gene TRBV7-9; TRBD2 is the table's D call, not checked against the DNA. Germline V gene lookup returns CDR1 SEHNR and CDR2 FQNEAQ (reference sequence). A total of 15 residues make up the CDR3, ends included.

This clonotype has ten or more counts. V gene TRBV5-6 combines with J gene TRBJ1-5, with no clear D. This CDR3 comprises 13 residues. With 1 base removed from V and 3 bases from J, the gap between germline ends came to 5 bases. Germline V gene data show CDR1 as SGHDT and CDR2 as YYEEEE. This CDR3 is CASSLRANQPQHF. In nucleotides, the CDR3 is TGTGCCAGCAGCTTGCGCGCCAATCAGCCCCAGCATTTT.

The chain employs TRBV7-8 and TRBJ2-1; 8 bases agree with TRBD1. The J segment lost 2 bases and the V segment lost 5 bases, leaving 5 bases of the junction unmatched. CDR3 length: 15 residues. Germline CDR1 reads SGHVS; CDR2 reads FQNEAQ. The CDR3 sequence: CASSRGTGPYNEQFF. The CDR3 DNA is TGTGCCAGCAGCCGAGGGACAGGTCCCTACAATGAGCAGTTCTTC.

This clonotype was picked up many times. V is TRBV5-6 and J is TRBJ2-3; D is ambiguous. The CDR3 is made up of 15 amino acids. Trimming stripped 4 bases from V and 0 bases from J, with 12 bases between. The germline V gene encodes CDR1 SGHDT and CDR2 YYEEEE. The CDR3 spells CASSPLGTSTDTQYF. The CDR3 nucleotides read TGTGCCAGCAGCCCCCTTGGCACTAGCACAGATACGCAGTATTTT.

The CDR3 nucleotides read TGTGCCAGCACCATCCGGACAGGGGCCCAAGAGACCCAGTACTTC. Amino acids: CASTIRTGAQETQYF. This chain uses TRBV11-2 with TRBJ2-5, with TRBD1 matching 9 bases. With 7 bases clipped from V and 1 base from J, the junction kept 7 bases outside the gene matches. The CDR3 runs 15 residues. From germline, CDR1 is SGHAT and CDR2 FQNNGV.

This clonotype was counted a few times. CDR3 nucleotide sequence: TGTGCCAGCAGCGTAGGACAGGGAGTGGAGCAGCCCCAGCATTTT. This encodes CASSVGQGVEQPQHF. The rearrangement uses TRBV7-9 and TRBJ1-5; TRBD1 aligns across 8 bases. V dropped 5 bases and J dropped 7; count of bases not matched to a gene: 10. The CDR3 sequence is 15 residues long. Germline lookup yields CDR1 SEHNR and CDR2 FQNEAQ (reference sequence).

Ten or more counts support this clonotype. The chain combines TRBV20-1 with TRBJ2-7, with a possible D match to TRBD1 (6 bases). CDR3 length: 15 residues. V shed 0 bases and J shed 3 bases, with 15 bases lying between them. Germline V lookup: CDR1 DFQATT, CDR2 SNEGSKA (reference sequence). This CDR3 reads CSARETGWMSYEQYF. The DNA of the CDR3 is TGCAGTGCTAGAGAAACAGGGTGGATGAGCTACGAGCAGTACTTC.

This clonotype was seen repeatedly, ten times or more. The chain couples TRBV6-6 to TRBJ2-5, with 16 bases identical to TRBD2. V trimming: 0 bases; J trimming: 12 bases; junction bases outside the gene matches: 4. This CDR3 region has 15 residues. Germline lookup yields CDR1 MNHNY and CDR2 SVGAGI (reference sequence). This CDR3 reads CASSYSGLAGGREYF. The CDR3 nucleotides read TGTGCCAGCAGTTACTCGGGACTAGCGGGGGGGCGAGAGTACTTC.

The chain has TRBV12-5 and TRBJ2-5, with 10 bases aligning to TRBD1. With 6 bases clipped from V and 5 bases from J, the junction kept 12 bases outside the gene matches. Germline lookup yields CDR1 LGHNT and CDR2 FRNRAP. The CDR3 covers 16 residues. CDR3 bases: TGTGCTAGTGGCACCGGGACAGGGGTAGGCAGGGAGACCCAGTACTTC. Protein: CASGTGTGVGRETQYF. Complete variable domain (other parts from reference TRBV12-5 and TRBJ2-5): DARVTQTPRHKVTEMGQEVTMRCQPILGHNTVFWYRQTMMQGLELLAYFRNRAPLDDSGMPKDRFSAEMPDATLATLKIQPSEPRDSAVYFCASGTGTGVGRETQYFGPGTRLLVL.

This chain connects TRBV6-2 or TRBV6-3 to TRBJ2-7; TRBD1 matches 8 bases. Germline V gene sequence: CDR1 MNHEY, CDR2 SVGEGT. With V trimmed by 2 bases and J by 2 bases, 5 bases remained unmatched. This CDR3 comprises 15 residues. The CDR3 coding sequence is TGTGCCAGCAGTTACCGGGGACAGGCCCCCTACGAGCAGTACTTC. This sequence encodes CASSYRGQAPYEQYF.